The next 21 T cell receptor beta chains were all read from a single sample in a study of spatial heterogeneity in lung cancer. Each CDR3 protein is one row after TCRdb ran MiXCR on the 5' RACE reads. This table holds some 15,000 distinct CDR3 sequences, approximately 8% found once. Stated time point: sample taken at primary tumor resection. Whole RNA, which was extracted from tumor, nontumor lung tissue or frozen PBMC, was sequenced without any cell sorting. This sample comprised PBMCs, obtained at surgery. The receptors were sampled from a female donor with early-stage non-small cell lung cancer.

This chain connects TRBV20-1 to TRBJ2-7, with no clear D. V was clipped by 5 bases and J by 3 bases, with 11 bases between them. The CDR3 consists of 12 residues. CDR1 and CDR2 (germline): DFQATT, SNEGSKA (reference sequence). DNA of the CDR3: TGCAGTGCTCCCCCGCCAGGCTACGAGCAGTACTTC. Translating gives CSAPPPGYEQYF.

The chain combines TRBV7-2 with TRBJ1-1; the D gene is possibly TRBD1 (5 bases). The germline V gene has CDR1 SGHTA and CDR2 FQGNSA. The CDR3 extends over 13 amino acids. V dropped 5 bases and J dropped 2 bases, with 9 bases sitting between them. Here the CDR3 DNA reads TGTGCCAGCAGCAGGACAACAAACACTGAAGCTTTCTTT. Its translation is CASSRTTNTEAFF. Filled out from reference TRBV7-2 and TRBJ1-1, the complete variable domain reads GAGVSQSPSNKVTEKGKDVELRCDPISGHTALYWYRQSLGQGLEFLIYFQGNSAPDKSGLPSDRFSAERTGGSVSTLTIQRTQQEDSAVYLCASSRTTNTEAFFGQGTRLTVV.

This clonotype was counted once. This chain connects TRBV7-2 to TRBJ1-2; the match to TRBD1 covers 7 bases. The length of the CDR3 is 17 residues. Germline-derived CDR1 and CDR2 are SGHTA and FQGNSA. V lost 1 base to trimming and J lost 0 bases; unmatched junction nucleotides: 8. CDR3 coding DNA: TGTGCCAGCAGCTTAGGACAGGGCCTTTCACCTAACTATGGCTACACCTTC. Translated: CASSLGQGLSPNYGYTF.

This clonotype turned up a few times. V usage is TRBV12-3 or TRBV12-4 and J usage is TRBJ2-7; 11 bases are a match to TRBD2. This CDR3 is built from 14 residues. With 6 bases clipped from V and 3 bases from J, the junction kept 4 bases outside the gene matches. The CDR3 DNA follows: TGTGCCAGCAGCACTGGGACTAGCGGCTACGAGCAGTACTTC. It codes for CASSTGTSGYEQYF.

The J gene is TRBJ1-6, the V gene TRBV12-3 or TRBV12-4; D perhaps matches TRBD1 (5 bases). The CDR3 length is 12 residues. Between the trimmed V and J ends, which lost 3 bases and 9 bases, there was a span of 6 bases. CDR3 protein: CASSFGGSPLHF. In nucleotides, the CDR3 is TGTGCCAGCAGTTTCGGGGGTTCACCCCTCCACTTT.

By its share, this clonotype is medium-sized. The CDR3 protein is CASSPKTGGWQPQHF. The CDR3 DNA is TGTGCCAGTAGTCCAAAGACAGGGGGATGGCAGCCCCAGCATTTT. This sequence joins TRBV19 and TRBJ1-5; 9 positions agree with TRBD1. J was trimmed by 7 bases and V by 5 bases; bases with no gene match: 9. This CDR3 comprises 15 residues. CDR1 LNHDA and CDR2 SQIVND come from the germline V gene (reference sequence).

This clonotype was recorded at least ten times. This chain joins TRBV7-2 and TRBJ1-4, with 7 positions matching TRBD1. CDR3 length: 16 residues. Losses at the gene ends were 5 bases for V and 3 bases for J; bases not matched to a gene: 9. The germline V gene has CDR1 SGHTA and CDR2 FQGNSA. CDR3 region: CASSLRRGTANEKLFF. The CDR3 DNA follows: TGTGCCAGCAGCCTTCGCAGGGGGACCGCTAATGAAAAACTGTTTTTT.

This clonotype has ten or more counts. The genes are TRBV14 and TRBJ2-2; either TRBD1 or TRBD2 may fit D (5 bases each). CDR3 length equals 15 residues. Trimming stripped 1 base from V and 6 bases from J, with 12 bases between. Germline-derived CDR1 and CDR2 are SGHDN and FVKESK. The CDR3 DNA reads as TGTGCCAGCAGCCAAGCAAGGGGACGGCCCGGGGAGCTGTTTTTT. Translating gives CASSQARGRPGELFF.

V is TRBV25-1 and J is TRBJ2-7; D is possibly TRBD1 or TRBD2 (5 bases each). The CDR3 contains 17 residues. V lost 3 bases and J 5 bases, leaving 23 bases between the germline ends. Germline CDR1 and CDR2: MGHDK and SYGVNS. CDR3 coding DNA: TGTGCCAGCAGTGAGGACCTGGGGGACGTACAAAGGAACGAGCAGTACTTC. Residues: CASSEDLGDVQRNEQYF.

This clonotype was seen at least ten times. The CDR3: CAWSAGLRASYTF. The CDR3 DNA follows: TGTGCCTGGAGTGCAGGGCTGCGGGCGAGCTACACCTTC. V gene TRBV30 combines with J gene TRBJ1-2, with a weak D call TRBD1 (5 bases). Trimming took 1 base from V and 9 from J, leaving 15 bases between them. Looked up from germline, CDR1 is GTSNPN and CDR2 is SVGIG (reference sequence). The CDR3 loop spans 13 amino acids.

The sample holds many counts of this clonotype. This chain links TRBV28 with TRBJ1-3; 7 nucleotides match TRBD1. Germline CDR1 reads MDHEN; CDR2 reads SYDVKM. The V and J ends lost 6 bases and 4 bases, in that order; junction bases with no gene match: 9. The CDR3 runs 15 residues. This CDR3 is CASSLLQGPGNTIYF. CDR3 in DNA: TGTGCCAGCAGCCTTCTACAGGGGCCAGGAAACACCATATATTTT.

The genes are TRBV12-3 or TRBV12-4 and TRBJ2-1; 8 bases match TRBD2. The CDR3 runs to 15 residues. The ends lost 8 bases at V and 4 bases at J; junction bases unmatched: 10. The CDR3 spells CASGRGALRYNEQFF. In DNA form, the CDR3 reads TGTGCCAGCGGGCGGGGGGCCCTTCGGTACAATGAGCAGTTCTTC.

This clonotype was seen at least ten times. V is TRBV25-1 and J is TRBJ2-3; D is possibly TRBD1 or TRBD2 (6 bases each). The CDR3 has 16 amino acids. V dropped 5 bases and J dropped 0 bases, with 15 bases sitting between them. Germline CDR1 and CDR2: MGHDK and SYGVNS. In DNA form, the CDR3 reads TGTGCCAGCAGTAGAACAAGGGGGACTAGCACAGATACGCAGTATTTT. It translates to CASSRTRGTSTDTQYF.

This clonotype was counted ten times or more. J is TRBJ2-1 and V is TRBV7-9; 7 bases fit TRBD2. V was pared by 4 bases and J by 1 base, with 13 bases of the junction left unmatched. This CDR3 contains 18 residues. The germline CDR1 and CDR2 sequences are SEHNR and FQNEAQ (reference sequence). The CDR3 reads CASSSRDSGVVSYNEQFF. CDR3 in DNA: TGTGCCAGCAGCTCTCGTGACAGCGGGGTGGTTTCCTACAATGAGCAGTTCTTC.

This clonotype was seen ten or more times. This chain connects TRBV27 to TRBJ2-3; D may be TRBD1 (5 bases). CDR3 length: 14 amino acids. The V end lost 8 bases, the J end lost 2 bases, and 14 bases lay between the germline ends. The germline gives CDR1 MNHEY, CDR2 SMNVEV (reference sequence). CDR3 loop: CASQPFRVTDTQYF. In nucleotides, the CDR3 is TGTGCCAGCCAACCATTCAGGGTCACAGATACGCAGTATTTT.

The chain links TRBV11-2 to TRBJ2-1; 16 bases are a match to TRBD2. This CDR3 comprises 17 residues. J lost 9 bases, V lost 5 bases, and 10 bases had no gene match. CDR1 and CDR2 from the germline V gene are SGHAT and FQNNGV. This CDR3 reads CASSAPGTSGRASEQFF. The DNA for the CDR3 is TGTGCCAGCAGCGCCCCCGGGACTAGCGGGAGGGCGAGTGAGCAGTTCTTC.

There are many counts of this clonotype. V and J are TRBV25-1 and TRBJ1-2; maybe TRBD1 (5 bases). This CDR3 region has 16 residues. V shed 1 base and J shed 4 bases, with 16 bases lying between them. From germline, CDR1 is MGHDK and CDR2 SYGVNS. CDR3 in amino acids: CASSELGGDGGYGYTF. DNA for the CDR3: TGTGCCAGCAGTGAATTGGGGGGGGATGGCGGCTATGGCTACACCTTC.

For this clonotype: One junction end disagrees with the germline gene, perhaps due to a read error. The CDR3 DNA sequence: TGCAGTGTTCTCGAAGGGATTAGACAGGGGGCAGGTGGAAACACCATATATTTC. It yields the protein CSVLEGIRQGAGGNTIYF. The V gene is TRBV20-1, the J gene TRBJ1-3, with TRBD1 identical over 10 bases. CDR3 length: 18 residues. In germline, CDR1 is DFQATT, CDR2 SNEGSKA (reference sequence).

This clonotype was detected a few times. The J gene is TRBJ2-5, the V gene TRBV24-1, with TRBD2 identical over 13 bases. Germline CDR1 is KGHDR and CDR2 is SFDVKD. Trimming removed 4 bases from V and 1 base from J; junction bases left unmatched: 2. The CDR3 has 16 amino acids. CDR3 nucleotide sequence: TGTGCCACCAGTGAACTAGCGGGGGGGTGCCAAGAGACCCAGTACTTC. This codes for CATSELAGGCQETQYF.

Concerning this clonotype itself: A much larger clone is a single base away; this may be a read error. The missing conserved phenylalanine or tryptophan at the end of this CDR3 makes a read error likely. The chain links TRBV6-4 to TRBJ1-1, with D possibly matching TRBD1 (6 bases). Germline CDR1 and CDR2: MRHNA and SNTAGT. Trimming left V 3 bases short and J 0 bases short, with 20 bases between. The CDR3 loop spans 18 amino acids. This chain's CDR3 is CASSEEPAGDLVNTEAFL. Here the CDR3 DNA reads TGTGCCAGCAGTGAAGAGCCGGCAGGGGACCTTGTGAACACTGAAGCTTTCCTT.

The sample holds many counts of this clonotype. This chain uses TRBV12-5 with TRBJ2-1; TRBD2 aligns across 13 bases. This CDR3 region has 16 residues. Germline trimming cut 4 bases from V and 7 bases from J; bases unmatched to any gene: 7. Germline CDR1 LGHNT, CDR2 FRNRAP. CDR3 nucleotide sequence: TGTGCTAGTGGTTCTCCGGGACTAGCGGGGAGGAATGAGCAGTTCTTC. It encodes CASGSPGLAGRNEQFF.